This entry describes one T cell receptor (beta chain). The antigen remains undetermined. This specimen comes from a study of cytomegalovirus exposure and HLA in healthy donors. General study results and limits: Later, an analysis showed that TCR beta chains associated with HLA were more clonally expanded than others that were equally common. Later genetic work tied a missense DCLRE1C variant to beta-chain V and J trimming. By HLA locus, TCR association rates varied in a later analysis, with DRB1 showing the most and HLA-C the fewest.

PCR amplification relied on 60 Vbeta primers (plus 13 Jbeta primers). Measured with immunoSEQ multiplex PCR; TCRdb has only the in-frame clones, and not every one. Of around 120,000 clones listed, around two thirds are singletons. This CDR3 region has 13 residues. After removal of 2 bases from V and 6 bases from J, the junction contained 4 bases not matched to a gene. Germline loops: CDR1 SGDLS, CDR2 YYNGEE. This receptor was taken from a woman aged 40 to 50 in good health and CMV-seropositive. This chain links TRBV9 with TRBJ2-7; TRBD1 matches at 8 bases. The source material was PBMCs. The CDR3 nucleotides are TGTGCCAGCAGCGTCGGGACAGGCGGCGAGCAGTACTTC. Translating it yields CASSVGTGGEQYF.